What follows are 21 T cell receptor beta chains derived from one specimen sequenced in a study of T-cell reconstitution after alpha-beta-depleted transplantation in children. Unique molecular identifiers were incorporated when the TCRbeta library was constructed. Via MiXCR, TCRdb re-called the PCR reads, giving one row per CDR3 protein. Here the sample spans about 980,000 distinct CDR3 sequences, 25% to 35% being singletons. The sample here was PBMCs, mostly from graft donor cells, taken 360 days after TCRalphabeta/CD19-depleted stem cell transplant. The receptors stem from a boy younger than two who had a stem cell transplant for SCID, so the T cells may come from the graft donor.

V and J are TRBV7-8 and TRBJ2-1; the D call may be TRBD1 or TRBD2 (5 bases each). The CDR3 runs 14 residues. The germline V and J ends were trimmed by 2 bases and 8 bases, with 13 bases remaining between them. CDR1 and CDR2 from the germline V gene are SGHVS and FQNEAQ. As DNA, the CDR3 is TGTGCCAGCAGCTTAACTTTTGTGGGGGATGAGCAGTTCTTC. Protein sequence: CASSLTFVGDEQFF.

This chain uses TRBV4-2 with TRBJ2-7; TRBD1 aligns across 9 bases. The CDR3 consists of 16 residues. CDR1 is LGHNA, CDR2 YNFKEQ, per germline. J lost 5 bases, V lost 1 base, and 9 bases had no gene match. The CDR3 spells CASSQGTGTGRDEQYF. CDR3 sequence (DNA): TGTGCCAGCAGCCAAGGGACCGGGACAGGGAGAGACGAGCAGTACTTC.

This clonotype has just a few counts. The chain combines TRBV7-9 with TRBJ2-5, with D hard to call. The CDR3 has 16 residues. From germline, CDR1 is SEHNR and CDR2 FQNEAQ (reference sequence). The V and J ends lost 1 base and 1 base respectively, with 13 bases between them. The CDR3 DNA follows: TGTGCCAGCAGCTTAGTTTTAGGCTATCTCCAAGAGACCCAGTACTTC. This encodes CASSLVLGYLQETQYF.

The V gene is TRBV5-1, the J gene TRBJ2-1; tentatively, D is TRBD1 or TRBD2 (7 bases each). The CDR3 spans 15 residues. The germline V and J ends were trimmed by 4 bases and 4 bases, with 15 bases remaining between them. Germline V gene data show CDR1 as SGHRS and CDR2 as YFSETQ. The CDR3 sequence: CASSAGGALYNEQFF. The CDR3 DNA sequence: TGCGCCAGCAGCGCAGGGGGGGCCCTTTACAATGAGCAGTTCTTC.

The chain couples TRBV12-3 or TRBV12-4 to TRBJ2-2; TRBD2 might be the D (6 bases). V was clipped by 6 bases and J by 10 bases, with 21 bases between them. The CDR3 is made up of 15 amino acids. CDR3 sequence (DNA): TGTGCCAGCAGGCCCGGCGGGGCATTAGGAGCGGAGCTGTTTTTT. Its protein product is CASRPGGALGAELFF.

This clonotype came up a few times. The chain combines TRBV7-9 with TRBJ2-5; a possible D gene is TRBD1 (5 bases). This CDR3 is built from 15 residues. Per the germline V gene, CDR1 is SEHNR and CDR2 is FQNEAQ (reference sequence). V was shortened by 2 bases and J by 1 base, with 11 bases between the two germline ends. The CDR3 reads CASSLLAGAQETQYF. The CDR3 coding sequence is TGTGCCAGCAGCTTACTGGCTGGGGCCCAAGAGACCCAGTACTTC.

The chain uses TRBV29-1 and TRBJ2-7, with D unresolved. The germline CDR1 and CDR2 sequences are SQVTM and ANQGSEA. The CDR3 is made up of 12 amino acids. V was pared by 8 bases and J by 2 bases, with 13 bases between. The CDR3: CSIRTITYEQYF. The CDR3 nucleotides are TGCAGCATAAGGACCATAACCTACGAGCAGTACTTC.

This chain joins TRBV7-8 and TRBJ2-3; 9 bases agree with TRBD2. This CDR3 region has 15 residues. Germline assignment: CDR1 SGHVS and CDR2 FQNEAQ. J lost 2 bases, V lost 5 bases, and 5 bases had no gene match. As DNA, the CDR3 is TGTGCCAGCAGCCCAAGCGGGGGGCACACAGATACGCAGTATTTT. Translation gives CASSPSGGHTDTQYF.

The gene calls are TRBV20-1 and TRBJ2-4; 11 bases are shared with TRBD2. V was pared by 6 bases and J by 0 bases, with 7 bases of the junction left unmatched. The CDR3 length is 16 residues. Germline V gene data show CDR1 as DFQATT and CDR2 as SNEGSKA (reference sequence). CDR3 residues: CSALPGLAGAKNIQYF. The CDR3 region has the DNA TGCAGTGCCTTACCCGGACTAGCGGGAGCCAAAAACATTCAGTACTTC.

This clonotype was picked up a small number of times. The J gene is TRBJ2-7, the V gene TRBV29-1; 7 nucleotides agree with TRBD1. This CDR3 spans 15 amino acids. CDR1 and CDR2 from the germline V gene are SQVTM and ANQGSEA. V shed 4 bases, J shed 4 bases, and the junction held 13 bases outside the gene matches. CDR3 coding DNA: TGCAGCGTTGGTCTCCCGACAGGGCTAAAATACGAGCAGTACTTC. Translating gives CSVGLPTGLKYEQYF.

The chain couples TRBV4-3 to TRBJ1-4; D is perhaps TRBD1 (5 bases). CDR1 and CDR2 from the germline V gene are LGHNA and YSLEER. The CDR3 runs to 12 residues. Trimming took off 2 bases at V and 8 bases at J, with 6 bases between the two ends. CDR3 DNA sequence: TGCGCCAGCAGCCAAAAGGGGGAAAAACTGTTTTTT. Its protein is CASSQKGEKLFF.

In this sample, this clonotype turned up many times. The chain employs TRBV7-7 and TRBJ2-1; D remains ambiguous. This CDR3 contains 13 residues. The V end lost 0 bases, the J end lost 6 bases, and 6 bases lay between the germline ends. Germline lookup yields CDR1 SSHAT and CDR2 FNYEAQ (reference sequence). CDR3 amino acids: CASSLALGNEQFF. CDR3 bases: TGTGCCAGCAGCTTAGCGCTGGGCAATGAGCAGTTCTTC. The whole variable domain, remainder taken from reference TRBV7-7 and TRBJ2-1, is GAGVSQSPRYKVTKRGQDVTLRCDPISSHATLYWYQQALGQGPEFLTYFNYEAQPDKSGLPSDRFSAERPEGSISTLTIQRTEQRDSAMYRCASSLALGNEQFFGPGTRLTVL.

This clonotype was found a few times. The chain links TRBV12-3 or TRBV12-4 to TRBJ2-1, with TRBD2 identical over 9 bases. The CDR3 sequence is 17 residues long. The ends lost 2 bases at V and 0 bases at J; junction bases unmatched: 5. CDR3 loop: CASSLYSGGSSYNEQFF. The CDR3 DNA is TGTGCCAGCAGTTTATATAGCGGGGGCAGCTCCTACAATGAGCAGTTCTTC.

The V call is TRBV29-1, the J call TRBJ2-1, with D perhaps matching TRBD2 (7 bases). CDR1 and CDR2 (germline): SQVTM, ANQGSEA. The CDR3 has 16 amino acids. V was shortened by 6 bases and J by 0 bases, with 18 bases between the two germline ends. DNA of the CDR3: TGCAGCGTCGAATGGGGGGGCCTCCGCTCCTACAATGAGCAGTTCTTC. Protein: CSVEWGGLRSYNEQFF.

The sample holds a few counts of this clonotype. V usage is TRBV29-1 and J usage is TRBJ1-5; D is perhaps TRBD1 (6 bases). This CDR3 region has 13 residues. The germline V gene encodes CDR1 SQVTM and CDR2 ANQGSEA. V was shortened by 4 bases and J by 3 bases, with 10 bases between the two germline ends. In DNA, the CDR3 is TGCAGCGTTGGTGGGGACAACAATCAGCCCCAGCATTTT. It translates to CSVGGDNNQPQHF.

The chain uses TRBV3-1 and TRBJ2-3; TRBD1 matches at 8 bases. Germline CDR1 and CDR2: LGHDT and YNNKEL (reference sequence). V trimming: 5 bases; J trimming: 4 bases; junction bases outside the gene matches: 8. This CDR3 has 15 residues. The CDR3 nucleotides read TGTGCCAGCAGCTTTCGGACAGGGTCCTCAGATACGCAGTATTTT. As protein: CASSFRTGSSDTQYF.

The chain has TRBV9 and TRBJ2-7; maybe TRBD2 (6 bases). The CDR3 runs to 14 residues. V lost 3 bases and J 5 bases, leaving 15 bases between the germline ends. Germline V gene data show CDR1 as SGDLS and CDR2 as YYNGEE. The CDR3 region has the DNA TGTGCCAGCAGCGGCCGGGGACTCGGGGACGAGCAGTACTTC. Translation gives CASSGRGLGDEQYF.

This chain uses TRBV4-2 with TRBJ2-5; 11 bases line up with TRBD2. From germline, CDR1 is LGHNA and CDR2 YNFKEQ. The CDR3 extends over 14 amino acids. The V and J ends lost 4 bases and 4 bases, in that order; junction bases with no gene match: 2. CDR3 residues: CASSPGLAAETQYF. CDR3 bases: TGTGCCAGCAGCCCGGGACTAGCGGCAGAGACCCAGTACTTC.

The chain employs TRBV5-1 and TRBJ2-3; no definite D call. V was cut by 6 bases and J by 1 base, with 9 bases left in between. The germline V gene has CDR1 SGHRS and CDR2 YFSETQ. This CDR3 contains 13 residues. The CDR3 loop is CASTLQRTDTQYF. In DNA form, the CDR3 reads TGCGCCAGCACCCTGCAGCGCACAGATACGCAGTATTTT.

V is TRBV5-1 and J is TRBJ1-2, with D possibly being TRBD1 (6 bases). Trimming took off 3 bases at V and 7 bases at J, with 16 bases between the two ends. Germline loops: CDR1 SGHRS, CDR2 YFSETQ. The CDR3 is made up of 14 amino acids. The CDR3 DNA sequence: TGCGCCAGCAGCTCGGGACACAACCTTGGTGGCTACACCTTC. Translation: CASSSGHNLGGYTF.

The chain combines TRBV6-1 with TRBJ2-3; D possibly corresponds to TRBD1 (6 bases). V dropped 6 bases and J dropped 2 bases, with 15 bases sitting between them. The CDR3 has 15 residues. Germline V gene lookup returns CDR1 MNHNS and CDR2 SASEGT. CDR3: CASRDGGQNTDTQYF. The CDR3 nucleotides are TGTGCCAGCAGAGATGGGGGACAAAACACAGATACGCAGTATTTT.